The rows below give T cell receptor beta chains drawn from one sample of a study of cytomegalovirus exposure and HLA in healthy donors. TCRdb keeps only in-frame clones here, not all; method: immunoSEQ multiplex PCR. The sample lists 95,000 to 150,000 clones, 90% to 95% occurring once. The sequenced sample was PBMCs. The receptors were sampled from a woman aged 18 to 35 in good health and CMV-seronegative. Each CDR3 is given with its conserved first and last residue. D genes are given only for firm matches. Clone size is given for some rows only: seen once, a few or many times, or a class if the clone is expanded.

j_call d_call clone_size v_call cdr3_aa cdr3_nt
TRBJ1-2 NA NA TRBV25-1 CASRGGARGNGYTF TGTGCCAGCAGAGGGGGGGCTAGAGGGAATGGCTACACCTTC
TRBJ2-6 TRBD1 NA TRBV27 CASSRIVRDRGTGANVLTF TGTGCCAGCAGTCGAATTGTTCGGGACAGGGGTACTGGGGCCAACGTCCTGACTTTC
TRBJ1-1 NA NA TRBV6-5 CASSQRDNTEAFF TGTGCCAGCAGCCAGCGGGATAACACTGAAGCTTTCTTT
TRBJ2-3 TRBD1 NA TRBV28 CASSEDRGRTDTQYF TGTGCCAGCAGTGAAGACAGGGGGCGTACAGATACGCAGTATTTT
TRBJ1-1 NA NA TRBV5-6 CASSRNTEAFF TGTGCCAGCAGCCGGAACACTGAAGCTTTCTTT
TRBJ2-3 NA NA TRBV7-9 CASSSWRAGITDTQYF TGTGCCAGCAGCTCTTGGCGGGCGGGAATCACAGATACGCAGTATTTT
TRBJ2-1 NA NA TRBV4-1 CASSLRLVRSYNEQFF TGCGCCAGCAGCCTTAGACTAGTCCGCTCCTACAATGAGCAGTTCTTC
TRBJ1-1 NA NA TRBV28 CASSFSYTEAFF TGTGCCAGCAGTTTTTCGTACACTGAAGCTTTCTTT
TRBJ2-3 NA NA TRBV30 CAWNLEGVITDTQYF TGTGCCTGGAACCTAGAAGGAGTAATCACAGATACGCAGTATTTT
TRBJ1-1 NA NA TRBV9 CASSETGYTEAFF TGTGCCAGCAGTGAAACAGGGTACACTGAAGCTTTCTTT
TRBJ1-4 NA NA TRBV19 CASSTTINEKLFF TGTGCCAGTAGTACTACGATTAATGAAAAACTGTTTTTT
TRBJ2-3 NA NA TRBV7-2 CASSPGLGDTQYF TGTGCCAGCAGCCCCGGACTTGGAGATACGCAGTATTTT
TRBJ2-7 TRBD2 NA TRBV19 CASSPPGGIDEQYF TGTGCCAGTAGTCCTCCCGGGGGGATAGACGAGCAGTACTTC
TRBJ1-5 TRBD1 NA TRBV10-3 CAIRGNRGRSGRPQHF TGTGCCATCAGGGGAAACAGGGGGCGGAGTGGTAGACCCCAGCATTTT
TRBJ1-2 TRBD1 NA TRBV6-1 CASSQLSGGSYGYTF TGTGCCAGCAGCCAACTCTCAGGGGGCTCCTATGGCTACACCTTC
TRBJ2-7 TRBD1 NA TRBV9 CASSVAPLQGTYEQYF TGTGCCAGCAGCGTAGCTCCTTTACAGGGGACCTACGAGCAGTACTTC
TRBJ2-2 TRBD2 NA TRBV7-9 CASSLEGGRTGELFF TGTGCCAGCAGCTTGGAGGGAGGGCGTACCGGGGAGCTGTTTTTT
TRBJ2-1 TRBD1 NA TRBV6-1 CASSDEDRAGNEQFF TGTGCCAGCAGTGACGAGGACAGGGCAGGGAATGAGCAGTTCTTC
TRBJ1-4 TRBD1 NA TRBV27 CASSSGGGKLFF TGTGCCAGCAGTTCAGGGGGCGGGAAACTGTTTTTT
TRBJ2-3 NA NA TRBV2 CASLRSDTQYF TGTGCCAGCTTGAGATCAGATACGCAGTATTTT
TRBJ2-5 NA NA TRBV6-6 CASSSPGSETQYF TGTGCCAGCAGCTCCCCAGGAAGCGAGACCCAGTACTTC
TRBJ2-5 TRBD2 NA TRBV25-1 CASSRSGLETQYF TGTGCCAGCAGTCGTAGCGGGTTAGAGACCCAGTACTTC
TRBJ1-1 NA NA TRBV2 CASSEALAFVSEAFF TGTGCCAGCAGTGAAGCGCTTGCTTTTGTGAGTGAAGCTTTCTTT
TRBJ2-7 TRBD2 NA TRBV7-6 CASSSLAGAGLEQYF TGTGCCAGCAGCTCGCTAGCGGGAGCGGGTCTCGAGCAGTACTTC
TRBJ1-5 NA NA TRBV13 CASSSKGYNQPQHF TGTGCCAGCAGCTCCAAGGGGTACAATCAGCCCCAGCATTTT
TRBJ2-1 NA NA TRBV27 CASSLSLASWQFF TGTGCCAGCAGTTTATCGTTGGCTAGCTGGCAGTTCTTC
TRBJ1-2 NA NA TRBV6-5 CASSSGQTYGYTF TGTGCCAGCAGTTCAGGACAGACCTATGGCTACACCTTC
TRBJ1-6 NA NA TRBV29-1 CSVAVGPTGYSPLHF TGCAGCGTTGCAGTGGGGCCGACAGGCTATTCACCCCTCCACTTT
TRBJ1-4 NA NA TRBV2 CASFPPRGGKLFF TGTGCCAGCTTCCCCCCCCGGGGAGGAAAACTGTTTTTT
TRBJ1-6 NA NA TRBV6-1 CASSEMGLSSYNSPLHF TGTGCCAGCAGTGAAATGGGCTTGAGCTCCTATAATTCACCCCTCCACTTT
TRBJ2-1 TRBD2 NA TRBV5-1 CASRYDLRGGNEQFF TGCGCCAGCAGATACGATCTTCGGGGGGGGAATGAGCAGTTCTTC
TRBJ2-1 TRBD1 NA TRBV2 CASSPGQGAYNEQFF TGTGCCAGCAGTCCGGGACAGGGGGCTTACAATGAGCAGTTCTTC
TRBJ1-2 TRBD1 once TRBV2 CASSRDRGISGYTF TGTGCCAGCAGCCGGGACAGGGGAATTTCTGGCTACACCTTC
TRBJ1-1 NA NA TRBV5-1 CASSPQENTEAFF TGCGCCAGCAGCCCGCAGGAGAACACTGAAGCTTTCTTT
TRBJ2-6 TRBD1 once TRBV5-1 CASSLDRAGANVLTF TGCGCCAGCAGCCTGGACAGGGCAGGGGCCAACGTCCTGACTTTC
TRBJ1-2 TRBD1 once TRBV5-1 CASSLMGTGDGYTF TGCGCCAGCAGCTTGATGGGGACAGGGGATGGCTACACCTTC
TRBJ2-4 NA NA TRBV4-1 CASSQLEIAKNIQYF TGCGCCAGCAGCCAATTAGAGATAGCCAAAAACATTCAGTACTTC
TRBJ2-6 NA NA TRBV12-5 CASGLPGQDSGANVLTF TGTGCTAGTGGTCTACCGGGACAAGATTCTGGGGCCAACGTCCTGACTTTC
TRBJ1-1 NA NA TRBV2 CASSLTGVPEAFF TGTGCCAGCAGTCTCACCGGTGTTCCTGAAGCTTTCTTT
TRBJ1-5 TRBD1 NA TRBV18 CASSPGQGGQPQHF TGTGCCAGCTCACCTGGACAGGGTGGTCAGCCCCAGCATTTT
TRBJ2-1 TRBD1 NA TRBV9 CASSVEKPGTGANEQFF TGTGCCAGCAGCGTAGAGAAACCCGGGACAGGGGCCAATGAGCAGTTCTTC
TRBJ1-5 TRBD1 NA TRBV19 CASSTTGTSNQPQHF TGTGCCAGTAGTACGACAGGGACGAGCAATCAGCCCCAGCATTTT
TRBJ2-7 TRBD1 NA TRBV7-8 CASSLSGGSPNEQYF TGTGCCAGCAGCTTATCAGGGGGCTCTCCCAACGAGCAGTACTTC
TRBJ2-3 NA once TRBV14 CASSQDGGQVTTQYF TGTGCCAGCAGCCAAGACGGGGGGCAGGTGACTACGCAGTATTTT
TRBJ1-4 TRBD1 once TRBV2 CASSVGGQEKLFF TGTGCCAGCAGTGTCGGGGGACAGGAAAAACTGTTTTTT
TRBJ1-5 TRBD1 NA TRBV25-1 CASSESGRGSFQPQHF TGTGCCAGCAGTGAATCCGGCAGGGGGTCTTTTCAGCCCCAGCATTTT
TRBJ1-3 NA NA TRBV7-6 CASSGGYSGNTIYF TGTGCCAGCAGCGGGGGCTACTCTGGAAACACCATATATTTT
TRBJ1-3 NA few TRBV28 CASSFQNTIYF TGTGCCAGCAGTTTCCAGAACACCATATATTTT
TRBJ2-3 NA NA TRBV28 CASTLGAELDTQYF TGTGCCAGCACCCTCGGTGCGGAATTAGATACGCAGTATTTT
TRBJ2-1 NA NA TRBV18 CASSPGLRQIYNEQFF TGTGCCAGCTCACCAGGTCTGAGACAGATTTACAATGAGCAGTTCTTC